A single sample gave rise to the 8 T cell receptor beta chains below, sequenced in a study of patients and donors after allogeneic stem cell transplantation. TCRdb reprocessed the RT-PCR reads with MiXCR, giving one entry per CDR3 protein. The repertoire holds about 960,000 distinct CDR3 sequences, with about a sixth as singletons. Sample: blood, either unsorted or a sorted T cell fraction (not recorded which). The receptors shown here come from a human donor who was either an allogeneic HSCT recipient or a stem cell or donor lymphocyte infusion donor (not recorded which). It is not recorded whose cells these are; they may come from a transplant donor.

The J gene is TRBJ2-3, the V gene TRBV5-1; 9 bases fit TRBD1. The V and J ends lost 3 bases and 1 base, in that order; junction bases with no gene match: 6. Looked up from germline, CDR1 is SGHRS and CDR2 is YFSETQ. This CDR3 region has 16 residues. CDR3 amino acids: CASSSRRDRGTDTQYF. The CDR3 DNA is TGCGCCAGCAGCTCGAGGAGGGACAGGGGCACAGATACGCAGTATTTT.

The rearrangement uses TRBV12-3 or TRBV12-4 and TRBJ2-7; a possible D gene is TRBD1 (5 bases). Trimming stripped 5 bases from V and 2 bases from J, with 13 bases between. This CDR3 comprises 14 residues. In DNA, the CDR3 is TGTGCCAGCAGTCCGAGACAGTCAACCTACGAGCAGTACTTC. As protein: CASSPRQSTYEQYF.

In DNA form, the CDR3 reads TGTGCCACCAGCAGAGCGGGAATGGAGCAGGGGGAGCAGTACTTC. This translates into CATSRAGMEQGEQYF. The chain combines TRBV15 with TRBJ2-7, with D possibly matching TRBD1 (6 bases). The germline V gene has CDR1 LNHNV and CDR2 YYDKDF (reference sequence). V was clipped by 1 base and J by 7 bases, with 17 bases between them. CDR3 length equals 15 residues.

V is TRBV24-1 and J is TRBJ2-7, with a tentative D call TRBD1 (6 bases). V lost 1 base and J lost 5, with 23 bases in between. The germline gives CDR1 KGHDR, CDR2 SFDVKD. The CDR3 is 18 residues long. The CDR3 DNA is TGTGCCACCAGTGATTTAGGGGGTGTTGGCCCACCATTCCACGAGCAGTACTTC. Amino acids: CATSDLGGVGPPFHEQYF.

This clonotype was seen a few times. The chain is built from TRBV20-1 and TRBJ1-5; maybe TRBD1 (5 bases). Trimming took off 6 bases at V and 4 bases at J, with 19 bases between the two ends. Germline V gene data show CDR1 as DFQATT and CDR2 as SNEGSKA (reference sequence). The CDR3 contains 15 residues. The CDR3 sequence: CSATGMGVGNQPQHF. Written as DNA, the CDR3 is TGCAGTGCAACCGGCATGGGGGTGGGAAATCAGCCCCAGCATTTT.

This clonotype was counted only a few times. The CDR3: CASSFRQYTDTQYF. CDR3 nucleotides: TGTGCCAGCAGTTTTCGGCAATACACAGATACGCAGTATTTT. The chain joins TRBV12-3 or TRBV12-4 to TRBJ2-3; no clear D. The CDR3 consists of 14 residues. The ends were cut back, 3 bases at V and 2 bases at J, with 9 bases in the middle.

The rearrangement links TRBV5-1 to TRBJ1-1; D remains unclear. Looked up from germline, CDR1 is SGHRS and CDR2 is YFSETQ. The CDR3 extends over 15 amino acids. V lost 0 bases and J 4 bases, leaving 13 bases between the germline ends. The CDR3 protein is CASSLDGDEITEAFF. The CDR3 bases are TGCGCCAGCAGCTTGGATGGAGACGAAATCACTGAAGCTTTCTTT.

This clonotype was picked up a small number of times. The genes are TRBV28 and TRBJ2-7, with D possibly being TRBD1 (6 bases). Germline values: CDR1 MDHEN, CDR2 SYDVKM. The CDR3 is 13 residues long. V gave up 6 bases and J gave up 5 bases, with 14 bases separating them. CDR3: CASRVLRGNEQYF. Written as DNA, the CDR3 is TGTGCCAGCAGAGTTTTAAGGGGGAACGAGCAGTACTTC.